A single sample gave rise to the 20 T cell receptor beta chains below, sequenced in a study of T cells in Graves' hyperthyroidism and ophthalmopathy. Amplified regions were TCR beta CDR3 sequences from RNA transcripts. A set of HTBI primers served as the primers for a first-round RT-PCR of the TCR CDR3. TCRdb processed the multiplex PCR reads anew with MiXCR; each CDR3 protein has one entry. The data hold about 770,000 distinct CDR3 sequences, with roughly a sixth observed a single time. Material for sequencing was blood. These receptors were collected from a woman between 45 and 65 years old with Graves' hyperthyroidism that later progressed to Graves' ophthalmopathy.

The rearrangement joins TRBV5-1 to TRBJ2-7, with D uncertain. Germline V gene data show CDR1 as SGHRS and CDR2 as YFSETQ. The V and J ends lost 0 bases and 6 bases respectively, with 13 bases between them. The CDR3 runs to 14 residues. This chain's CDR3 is CASSLGLIVFEQYF. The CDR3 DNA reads TGCGCCAGCAGCTTGGGACTCATCGTTTTCGAGCAGTACTTC.

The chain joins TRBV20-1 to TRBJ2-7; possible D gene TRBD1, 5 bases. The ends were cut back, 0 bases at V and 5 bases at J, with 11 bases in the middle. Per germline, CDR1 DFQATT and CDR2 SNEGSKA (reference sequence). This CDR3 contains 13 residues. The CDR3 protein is CSARDMGRNEQYF. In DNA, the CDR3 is TGCAGTGCTAGAGATATGGGGCGGAACGAGCAGTACTTC.

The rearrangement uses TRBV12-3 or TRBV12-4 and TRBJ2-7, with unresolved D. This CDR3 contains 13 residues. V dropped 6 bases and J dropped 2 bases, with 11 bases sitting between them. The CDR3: CASSSTQTYEQYF. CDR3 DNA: TGTGCCAGCAGCTCTACCCAAACCTACGAGCAGTACTTC.

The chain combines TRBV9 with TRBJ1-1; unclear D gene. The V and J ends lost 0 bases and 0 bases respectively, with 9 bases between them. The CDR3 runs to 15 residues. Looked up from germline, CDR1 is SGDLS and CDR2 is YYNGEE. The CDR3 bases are TGTGCCAGCAGCGTAGCGCTGTCCATGAACACTGAAGCTTTCTTT. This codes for CASSVALSMNTEAFF.

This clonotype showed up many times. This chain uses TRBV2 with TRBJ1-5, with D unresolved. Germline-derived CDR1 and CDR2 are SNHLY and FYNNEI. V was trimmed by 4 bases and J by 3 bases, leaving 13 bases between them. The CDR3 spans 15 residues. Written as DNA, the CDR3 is TGTGCCAGCAGTGTAACAGAGGGCAACAATCAGCCCCAGCATTTT. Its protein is CASSVTEGNNQPQHF.

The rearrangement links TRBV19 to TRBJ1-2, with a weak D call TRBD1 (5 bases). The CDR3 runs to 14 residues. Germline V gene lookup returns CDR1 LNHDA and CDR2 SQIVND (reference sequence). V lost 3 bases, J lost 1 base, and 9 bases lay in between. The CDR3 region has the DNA TGTGCCAGTAGTATGGACAACCTTAACTATGGCTACACCTTC. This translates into CASSMDNLNYGYTF.

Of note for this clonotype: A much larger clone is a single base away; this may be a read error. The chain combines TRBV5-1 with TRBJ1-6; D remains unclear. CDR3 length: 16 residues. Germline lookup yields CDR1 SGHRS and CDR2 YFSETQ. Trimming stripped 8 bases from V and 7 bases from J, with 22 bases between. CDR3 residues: CARSPGARRPNSPLHF. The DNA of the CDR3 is TGCGCCAGGAGCCCGGGTGCCAGACGCCCAAATTCACCCCTCCACTTT.

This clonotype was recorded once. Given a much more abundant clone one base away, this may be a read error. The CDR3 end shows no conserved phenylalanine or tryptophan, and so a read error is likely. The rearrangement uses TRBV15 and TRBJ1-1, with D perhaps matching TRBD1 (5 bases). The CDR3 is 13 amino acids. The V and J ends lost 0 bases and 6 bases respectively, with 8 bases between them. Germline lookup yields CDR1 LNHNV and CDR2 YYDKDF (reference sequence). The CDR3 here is CATSRDRVSEAFV. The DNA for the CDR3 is TGTGCCACCAGCAGAGACAGGGTCTCTGAAGCTTTCGTT.

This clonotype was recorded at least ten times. The CDR3 is CASSEADARRETQYF. CDR3 nucleotides: TGTGCCAGCAGTGAAGCGGATGCCCGAAGGGAGACCCAGTACTTC. The chain has TRBV3-1 and TRBJ2-5; D is perhaps TRBD2 (5 bases). Trimming shortened V by 6 bases and J by 5 bases, and 19 bases separated the two germline ends. Germline CDR1 LGHDT, CDR2 YNNKEL (reference sequence). This CDR3 is built from 15 residues.

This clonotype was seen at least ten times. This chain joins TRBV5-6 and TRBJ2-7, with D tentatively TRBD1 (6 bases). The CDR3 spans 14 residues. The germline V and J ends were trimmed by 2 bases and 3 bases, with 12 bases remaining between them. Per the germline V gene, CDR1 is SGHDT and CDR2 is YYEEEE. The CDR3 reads CASSFLDRNYEQYF. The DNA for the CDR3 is TGTGCCAGCAGCTTCCTGGACAGAAACTACGAGCAGTACTTC.

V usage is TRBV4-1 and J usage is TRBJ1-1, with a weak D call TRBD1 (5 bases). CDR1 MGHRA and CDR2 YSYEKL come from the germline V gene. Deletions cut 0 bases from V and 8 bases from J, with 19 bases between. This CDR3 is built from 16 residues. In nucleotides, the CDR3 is TGCGCCAGCAGCCAAGAGAAAGTTGGGGGACGAAGAGAAGCTTTCTTT. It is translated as CASSQEKVGGRREAFF.

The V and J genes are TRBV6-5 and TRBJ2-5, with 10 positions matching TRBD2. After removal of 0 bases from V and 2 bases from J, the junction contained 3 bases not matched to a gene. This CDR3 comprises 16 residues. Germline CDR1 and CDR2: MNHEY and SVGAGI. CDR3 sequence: CASSYSLAGAQETQYF. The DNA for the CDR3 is TGTGCCAGCAGTTACTCCCTAGCGGGGGCTCAAGAGACCCAGTACTTC.

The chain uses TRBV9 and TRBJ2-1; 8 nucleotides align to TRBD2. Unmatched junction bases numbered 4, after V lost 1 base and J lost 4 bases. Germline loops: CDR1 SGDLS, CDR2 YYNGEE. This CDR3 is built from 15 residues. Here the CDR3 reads CASSVNSGEYNEQFF. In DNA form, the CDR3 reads TGTGCCAGCAGCGTAAATAGCGGGGAGTACAATGAGCAGTTCTTC.

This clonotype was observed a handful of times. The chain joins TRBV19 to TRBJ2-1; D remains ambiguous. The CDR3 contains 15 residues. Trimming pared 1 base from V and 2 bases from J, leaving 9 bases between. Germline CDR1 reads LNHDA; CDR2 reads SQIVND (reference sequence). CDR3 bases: TGTGCCAGTAGTATAGCGCATAATACCTACAATGAGCAGTTCTTC. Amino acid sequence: CASSIAHNTYNEQFF.

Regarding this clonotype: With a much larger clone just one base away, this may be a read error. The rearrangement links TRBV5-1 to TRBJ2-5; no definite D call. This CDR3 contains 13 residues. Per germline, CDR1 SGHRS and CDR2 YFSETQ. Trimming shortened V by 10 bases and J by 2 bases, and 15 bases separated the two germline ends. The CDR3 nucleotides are TGCGCCGGCGCTTGGGAAGGGCAAGAGACCCAGTACTTC. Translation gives CAGAWEGQETQYF.

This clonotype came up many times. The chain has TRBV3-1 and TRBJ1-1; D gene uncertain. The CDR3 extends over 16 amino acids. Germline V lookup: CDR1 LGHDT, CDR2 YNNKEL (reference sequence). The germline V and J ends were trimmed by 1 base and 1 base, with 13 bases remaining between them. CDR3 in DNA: TGTGCCAGCAGCCAAGGTCTGGGTCTAGGGAACACTGAAGCTTTCTTT. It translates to CASSQGLGLGNTEAFF.

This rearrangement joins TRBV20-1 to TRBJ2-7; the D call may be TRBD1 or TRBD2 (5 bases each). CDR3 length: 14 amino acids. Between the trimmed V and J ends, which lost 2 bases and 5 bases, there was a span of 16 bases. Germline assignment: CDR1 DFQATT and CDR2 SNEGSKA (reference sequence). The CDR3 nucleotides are TGCAGTGCTAGAACACAGAGGGACCAGCACGAGCAGTACTTC. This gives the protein CSARTQRDQHEQYF.

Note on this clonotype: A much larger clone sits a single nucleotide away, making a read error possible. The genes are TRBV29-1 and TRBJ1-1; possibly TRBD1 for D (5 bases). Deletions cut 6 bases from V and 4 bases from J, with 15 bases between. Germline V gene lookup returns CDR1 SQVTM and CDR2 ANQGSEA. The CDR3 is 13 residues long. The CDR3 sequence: CSVDYRGPTEAFF. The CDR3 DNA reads TGCAGCGTAGATTACCGGGGCCCCACTGAAGCTTTCTTT.

CDR3 bases: TGTGCCAGCAGTGAAAACAGGGGGTTGGAGACCCAGTACTTC. Its protein is CASSENRGLETQYF. J is TRBJ2-5 and V is TRBV6-1; 8 bases are shared with TRBD1. CDR1 is MNHNS and CDR2 is SASEGT in the germline V gene. The V and J ends lost 2 bases and 5 bases, in that order; junction bases with no gene match: 4. This CDR3 spans 14 amino acids.

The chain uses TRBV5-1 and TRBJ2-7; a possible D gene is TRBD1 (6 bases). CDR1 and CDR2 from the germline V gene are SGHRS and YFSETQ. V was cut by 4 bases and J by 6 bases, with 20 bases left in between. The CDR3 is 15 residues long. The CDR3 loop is CASSLSGTKSAEQYF. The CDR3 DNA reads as TGCGCCAGCAGCCTGTCCGGGACAAAGTCTGCCGAGCAGTACTTC.